Presented here are 6 T cell receptor beta chains from one specimen sequenced in a study of blood T cells in healthy people across ages. Primed by a sample-barcoded 5' primer and a J-beta primer mix, a second PCR proceeded for 7 to 11 cycles. TCRdb called the 5' RACE reads again in MiXCR, with one record for every CDR3 protein. The data show about 680,000 distinct CDR3 sequences, around half seen once. Sample: blood. Receptors originate from a woman aged 55-69 years in good health.

The V and J genes are TRBV5-1 and TRBJ1-2, with TRBD1 as a possible D gene (5 bases). From germline, CDR1 is SGHRS and CDR2 YFSETQ. This CDR3 spans 12 amino acids. The V gene lost 5 bases and the J gene lost 5 bases, with 10 bases spanning the gap. The CDR3 sequence: CASRDIRYGYTF. The CDR3 DNA reads as TGCGCCAGCAGGGACATAAGATATGGCTACACCTTC.

Concerning this clonotype itself: A junction end diverges from the germline sequence, so it may reflect a read error. The gene calls are TRBV20-1 and TRBJ1-5; possibly TRBD1 for D (6 bases). Germline CDR1 and CDR2: DFQATT and SNEGSKA (reference sequence). The CDR3 is 13 residues long. The CDR3 DNA reads as TGCAGTGCTACCCGGGACATGGATCAGCCCCAGCTTTTT. The encoded protein is CSATRDMDQPQLF.

V and J are TRBV20-1 and TRBJ2-5; possibly TRBD2 for D (5 bases). Germline V gene sequence: CDR1 DFQATT, CDR2 SNEGSKA (reference sequence). The CDR3 has 13 residues. Trimming cost V 4 bases and J 5 bases, with 14 bases left between them. CDR3 sequence (DNA): TGCAGTGCTACCTTAAGAGAGCGGGAGACCCAGTACTTC. Protein: CSATLRERETQYF.

The chain joins TRBV20-1 to TRBJ2-1; 9 bases map to TRBD2. Trimming cost V 5 bases and J 5 bases; bases outside gene matches: 7. CDR1 is DFQATT, CDR2 SNEGSKA, per germline (reference sequence). The CDR3 runs 14 residues. CDR3 DNA: TGCAGTGCTTCCAGGATAGCGGGAGACAATGAGCAGTTCTTC. Protein sequence: CSASRIAGDNEQFF.

In this sample, this clonotype turned up a few times. The rearrangement joins TRBV7-3 to TRBJ2-5, with TRBD2 matching 9 bases. There are 15 residues in the CDR3. In germline, CDR1 is SGHTA, CDR2 FQGTGA. Unmatched junction bases numbered 8, after V lost 2 bases and J lost 7 bases. As DNA, the CDR3 is TGTGCCAGCAGCTTAGGGGCGGGAGGGCCGTCGACCCAGTACTTC. It translates to CASSLGAGGPSTQYF.

This clonotype occurred a few times. The chain employs TRBV7-2 and TRBJ2-1; 8 nucleotides line up with TRBD2. The CDR3 length is 15 residues. Germline CDR1 and CDR2: SGHTA and FQGNSA. The trim removed 4 bases at V and 6 bases at J, leaving 8 bases unmatched. The CDR3 DNA sequence: TGTGCCAGCAGCTGGGTTGGTAGCGGGATCAATGAGCAGTTCTTC. Protein sequence: CASSWVGSGINEQFF.